A selection of T cell receptor beta chains follows, all from one sample in a study of beta chain features in type 1 diabetes. Sequenced by immunoSEQ multiplex PCR; TCRdb stores in-frame clones only, minus some. The sample carries approximately 170,000 clones, approximately 8.1% recorded once. The sample consisted of central memory CD4+ T cells from blood. These receptors came from a woman in her 40s with type 1 diabetes. Both conserved end residues are part of each CDR3. The D gene is left open where the match is weak. Clone size appears in some rows only: once, few, many, or a class for an expanded clone.

size | J | V | D | CDR3 | DNA
few | TRBJ2-3 | TRBV2 | TRBD2 | CASQISGATDTQYF | TGTGCCAGCCAGATCAGCGGGGCCACAGATACGCAGTATTTT
NA | TRBJ2-5 | TRBV11-2 | NA | CASSFTEETQYF | TGTGCCAGCAGCTTTACAGAAGAGACCCAGTACTTC
few | TRBJ2-5 | TRBV29-1 | TRBD2 | CSASSGGARETQYF | TGCAGCGCTTCTAGCGGGGGGGCCCGCGAGACCCAGTACTTC
few | TRBJ1-6 | TRBV4-3 | NA | CASSSQFGRAEDSPLHF | TGCGCCAGCAGCTCTCAATTTGGCAGGGCGGAAGATTCACCCCTCCACTTT
NA | TRBJ1-3 | TRBV16 | NA | CASSASRGNTIYF | TGTGCCAGCAGCGCTTCCAGGGGAAACACCATATATTTT
few | TRBJ1-3 | TRBV9 | NA | CASSGRGGVVNTIYF | TGTGCCAGCAGCGGGCGGGGGGGAGTAGTAAACACCATATATTTT
NA | TRBJ2-3 | TRBV7-8 | TRBD1 | CASSLAVGEGATQYF | TGTGCCAGCAGCTTAGCCGTGGGAGAGGGGGCTACGCAGTATTTT
NA | TRBJ1-2 | TRBV28 | TRBD1 | CASSSGQGLANYGYTF | TGTGCCAGCAGCTCGGGACAGGGTTTAGCTAACTATGGCTACACCTTC
few | TRBJ1-2 | TRBV4-3 | NA | CASSQDFGGSYGYTF | TGCGCCAGCAGCCAAGATTTCGGGGGATCCTATGGCTACACCTTC
NA | TRBJ2-5 | TRBV6-6 | NA | CASTPRSREETQYF | TGTGCCAGCACGCCAAGGAGTAGAGAAGAGACCCAGTACTTC
NA | TRBJ2-1 | TRBV5-4 | TRBD2 | CASSLASGASGRSYNEQFF | TGTGCCAGCAGCTTGGCCAGCGGGGCTAGCGGGCGCTCCTACAATGAGCAGTTCTTC
few | TRBJ1-2 | TRBV7-9 | NA | CASSLGEYGYTF | TGTGCCAGCAGCTTAGGGGAGTATGGCTACACCTTC
NA | TRBJ1-2 | TRBV5-1 | TRBD1 | CASSLDPGQGRGYTF | TGCGCCAGCAGCTTGGACCCTGGACAGGGAAGAGGCTACACCTTC
few | TRBJ1-1 | TRBV15 | NA | CATSRDQGITEAFF | TGTGCCACCAGCAGAGATCAGGGAATCACTGAAGCTTTCTTT
NA | TRBJ2-2 | TRBV5-1 | TRBD2 | CASSSSPAGGGGELFF | TGCGCCAGCAGCTCCTCCCCTGCGGGGGGTGGCGGGGAGCTGTTTTTT
NA | TRBJ1-5 | TRBV28 | NA | CASRQGSNQPQHF | TGTGCCAGCAGGCAGGGAAGCAATCAGCCCCAGCATTTT
NA | TRBJ2-2 | TRBV19 | TRBD1 | CASRTGANTGELFF | TGTGCCAGCCGGACAGGGGCCAACACCGGGGAGCTGTTTTTT
few | TRBJ2-1 | TRBV7-3 | NA | CASSSLSYNEQFF | TGTGCCAGCAGCTCGTTATCCTACAATGAGCAGTTCTTC
NA | TRBJ2-7 | TRBV9 | TRBD1 | CASSVRDRGPYEQYF | TGTGCCAGCAGCGTCCGGGACAGGGGCCCCTACGAGCAGTACTTC